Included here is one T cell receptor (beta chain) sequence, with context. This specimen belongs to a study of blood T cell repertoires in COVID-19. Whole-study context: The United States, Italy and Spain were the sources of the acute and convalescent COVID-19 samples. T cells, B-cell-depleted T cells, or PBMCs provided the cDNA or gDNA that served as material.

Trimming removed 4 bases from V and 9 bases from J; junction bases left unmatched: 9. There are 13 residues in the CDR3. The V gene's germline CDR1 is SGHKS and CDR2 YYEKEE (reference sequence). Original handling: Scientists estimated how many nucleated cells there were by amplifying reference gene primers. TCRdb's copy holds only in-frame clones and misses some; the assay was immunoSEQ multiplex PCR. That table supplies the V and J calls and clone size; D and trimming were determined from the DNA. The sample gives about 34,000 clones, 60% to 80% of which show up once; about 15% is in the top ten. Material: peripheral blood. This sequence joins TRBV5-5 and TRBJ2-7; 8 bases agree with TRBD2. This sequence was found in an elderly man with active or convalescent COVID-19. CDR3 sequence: CASSNPGLDRQYF. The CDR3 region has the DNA TGTGCCAGCAGCAATCCGGGACTAGATCGGCAGTACTTC.